Below, 2 T cell receptor beta chains from the same sample are listed, as sequenced in a study of CD8 T cells in ankylosing spondylitis. TCRdb itself ran the 5' RACE reads through MiXCR, one entry per CDR3 protein. Of more than 25,000 distinct CDR3 sequences in the sample, approximately 15% are singletons; the top ten hold 36%. Sequencing was carried out using blood. Source of these receptors: a male donor with ankylosing spondylitis or in good health (not recorded which).

This clonotype showed up just a few times. This sequence joins TRBV7-9 and TRBJ1-1; D possibly corresponds to TRBD1 (5 bases). Germline V gene sequence: CDR1 SEHNR, CDR2 FQNEAQ (reference sequence). Trimming removed 1 base at V and 0 bases at J, with 15 bases between. The CDR3 consists of 17 residues. DNA of the CDR3: TGTGCCAGCAGCTTAGGGTCAGGGTTTCAAGTGAACACTGAAGCTTTCTTT. Translated: CASSLGSGFQVNTEAFF.

The chain carries TRBV7-2 and TRBJ2-6, with D hard to call. Germline lookup yields CDR1 SGHTA and CDR2 FQGNSA. This CDR3 has 14 amino acids. Trimming removed 5 bases at V and 0 bases at J, with 5 bases between. This CDR3 is CASSPTSGANVLTF. CDR3 DNA: TGTGCCAGCAGCCCTACCTCTGGGGCCAACGTCCTGACTTTC.